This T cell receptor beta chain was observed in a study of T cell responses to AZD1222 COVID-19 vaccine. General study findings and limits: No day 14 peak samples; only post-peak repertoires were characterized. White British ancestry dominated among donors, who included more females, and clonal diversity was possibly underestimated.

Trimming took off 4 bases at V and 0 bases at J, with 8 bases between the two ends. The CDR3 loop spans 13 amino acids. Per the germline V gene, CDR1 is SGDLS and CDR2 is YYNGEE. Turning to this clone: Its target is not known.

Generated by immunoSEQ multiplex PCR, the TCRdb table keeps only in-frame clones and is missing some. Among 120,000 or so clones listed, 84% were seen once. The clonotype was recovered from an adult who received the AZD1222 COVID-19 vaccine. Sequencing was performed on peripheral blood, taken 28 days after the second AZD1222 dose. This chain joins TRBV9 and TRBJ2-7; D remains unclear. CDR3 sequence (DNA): TGTGCCAGCAGCCCGCAAAGCTCCTACGAGCAGTACTTC. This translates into CASSPQSSYEQYF. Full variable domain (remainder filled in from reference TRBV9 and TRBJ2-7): DSGVTQTPKHLITATGQRVTLRCSPRSGDLSVYWYQQSLDQGLQFLIQYYNGEERAKGNILERFSAQQFPDLHSELNLSSLELGDSALYFCASSPQSSYEQYFGPGTRLTVT.